Shown below are 13 T cell receptor beta chains from a single sample sequenced in a study of shared clonotypes between healthy human individuals. Clones were sequenced by immunoSEQ multiplex PCR, and TCRdb holds only the in-frame ones, with some missing. The sample lists more than 850,000 clones; around three quarters were seen once. Sequencing was carried out using memory CD4+ T cells from PBMCs. As to subset: CD45RA-negative fraction. The receptors come from a man younger than 35 in good health. Some clones in this sample may be carry-over from other donors' samples.

This sequence joins TRBV30 and TRBJ2-5, with 7 bases fitting TRBD2. The J call is doubtful: the DNA matches TRBJ2-7 better. Germline CDR1 GTSNPN, CDR2 SVGIG (reference sequence). The CDR3 covers 12 residues. CDR3 coding DNA: TGTGCCTGGAGTGGGACTAGCTACGAGCAGTACTTC. Amino acids: CAWSGTSYEQYF.

The V and J genes are TRBV5-6 and TRBJ1-1; weak D call: TRBD1 (5 bases). The CDR3 loop spans 14 amino acids. Germline V gene lookup returns CDR1 SGHDT and CDR2 YYEEEE. Trimming left V 3 bases short and J 4 bases short, with 13 bases between. CDR3 sequence: CASSSGRAGTEAFF. CDR3 in DNA: TGTGCCAGCAGCTCGGGGCGTGCGGGCACTGAAGCTTTCTTT.

The V gene is TRBV5-4, the J gene TRBJ2-1; no clear D. CDR3 size: 15 residues. Germline values: CDR1 SGHNT, CDR2 YYREEE (reference sequence). Trimming stripped 3 bases from V and 0 bases from J, with 10 bases between. The CDR3 DNA sequence: TGTGCCAGCAGCTCCTTTGCCGGCTCCTACAATGAGCAGTTCTTC. Its protein is CASSSFAGSYNEQFF.

This chain links TRBV7-3 with TRBJ2-5; TRBD1 aligns across 7 bases. The germline gives CDR1 SGHTA, CDR2 FQGTGA. With 5 bases clipped from V and 5 bases from J, the junction kept 11 bases outside the gene matches. The length of the CDR3 is 15 residues. The CDR3 is CASSRGDSRTETQYF. The CDR3 DNA reads TGTGCCAGCAGCCGAGGGGACAGTAGGACGGAGACCCAGTACTTC. Full variable domain (remainder filled in from reference TRBV7-3 and TRBJ2-5): GAGVSQTPSNKVTEKGKYVELRCDPISGHTALYWYRQSLGQGPEFLIYFQGTGAADDSGLPNDRFFAVRPEGSVSTLKIQRTERGDSAVYLCASSRGDSRTETQYFGPGTRLLVL.

This chain connects TRBV19 to TRBJ2-4; D possibly corresponds to TRBD2 (7 bases). Between the trimmed V and J ends, which lost 8 bases and 4 bases, there was a span of 18 bases. Germline CDR1 LNHDA, CDR2 SQIVND (reference sequence). There are 15 residues in the CDR3. CDR3 in amino acids: CASSQGGGAKNIQYF. The CDR3, as DNA: TGTGCCAGTTCCCAGGGAGGGGGGGCAAAAAACATTCAGTACTTC.

The V gene is TRBV4-1, the J gene TRBJ1-1, with D perhaps matching TRBD1 (6 bases). The V end lost 4 bases, the J end lost 7 bases, and 19 bases lay between the germline ends. Germline lookup yields CDR1 MGHRA and CDR2 YSYEKL. The CDR3 has 15 amino acids. For the CDR3, the DNA is TGCGCCAGCAGCCCGGGGGGCAGCCCCATGGGTGAAGCTTTCTTT. Translation gives CASSPGGSPMGEAFF.

The V and J genes are TRBV5-1 and TRBJ2-1; D might be TRBD1 or TRBD2, each matching 5 bases. Looked up from germline, CDR1 is SGHRS and CDR2 is YFSETQ. Trimming cost V 5 bases and J 2 bases, with 11 bases left between them. The CDR3 runs 14 residues. The CDR3 DNA follows: TGCGCCAGCAGTCCCGGGACCCCCTACAATGAGCAGTTCTTC. It specifies CASSPGTPYNEQFF.

This chain joins TRBV11-1 and TRBJ2-1; 8 bases fit TRBD1. The CDR3 has 12 residues. With 6 bases clipped from V and 14 bases from J, the junction kept 9 bases outside the gene matches. Germline CDR1 and CDR2: SGHAT and FQDESV (reference sequence). Here the CDR3 DNA reads TGTGCCAGCAGTCCCGGACAGGGAGTTAAGTTCTTC. The encoded protein is CASSPGQGVKFF.

The rearrangement joins TRBV9 to TRBJ2-1; 9 nucleotides align to TRBD1. V was pared by 4 bases and J by 5 bases, with 7 bases of the junction left unmatched. CDR1 and CDR2 (germline): SGDLS, YYNGEE. The CDR3 loop spans 15 amino acids. This CDR3 reads CASSFTGGADNEQFF. CDR3 nucleotide sequence: TGTGCCAGCAGCTTTACAGGGGGCGCGGACAATGAGCAGTTCTTC. The full variable domain, completed using reference TRBV9 and TRBJ2-1, is DSGVTQTPKHLITATGQRVTLRCSPRSGDLSVYWYQQSLDQGLQFLIQYYNGEERAKGNILERFSAQQFPDLHSELNLSSLELGDSALYFCASSFTGGADNEQFFGPGTRLTVL.

DNA for the CDR3: TGCAGCGTTGGCAGGGGTAAGGTGGAGACCCAGTACTTC. This sequence encodes CSVGRGKVETQYF. The V and J genes are TRBV29-1 and TRBJ2-5; D may be TRBD1 (6 bases). CDR1 is SQVTM and CDR2 is ANQGSEA in the germline V gene. Trimming stripped 4 bases from V and 5 bases from J, with 14 bases between. The CDR3 extends over 13 amino acids.

This clone was seen a single time. This chain joins TRBV10-3 and TRBJ2-3; TRBD2 is a possible D gene (5 bases). Germline assignment: CDR1 ENHRY and CDR2 SYGVKD. The CDR3 totals 14 residues. Deletions cut 8 bases from V and 5 bases from J, with 17 bases between. The CDR3 bases are TGTGCCATCCATTCAGGCGCGGGCGGAGATACGCAGTATTTT. Its protein is CAIHSGAGGDTQYF.

The rearrangement links TRBV6-1 to TRBJ2-7; D could derive from TRBD1 or TRBD2 (6 bases each). Germline V lookup: CDR1 MNHNS, CDR2 SASEGT. This CDR3 spans 15 amino acids. V was clipped by 1 base and J by 3 bases, with 13 bases between them. CDR3 bases: TGTGCCAGCAGTGAAGGGGGGGCAAAGGGCTACGAGCAGTACTTC. It yields the protein CASSEGGAKGYEQYF.

In regard to this clone: This may arise from a read error, as a much more abundant clone is one base away. Other DNA sequences in the sample encode the same CDR3. The chain employs TRBV5-1 and TRBJ2-7; 11 bases agree with TRBD2. The CDR3 extends over 14 amino acids. Germline V gene data show CDR1 as SGHRS and CDR2 as YFSETQ. The V gene end was trimmed by 3 bases and the J gene end by 3 bases; junction bases not matched to a gene: 2. The CDR3 sequence is CASSSGTSGYEQYF. CDR3 nucleotides: TGCGCCAGCAGCTCCGGGACTAGCGGCTACGAGCAGTACTTC. Using reference TRBV5-1 and TRBJ2-7 for the parts outside the CDR3, the full variable domain is KAGVTQTPRYLIKTRGQQVTLSCSPISGHRSVSWYQQTPGQGLQFLFEYFSETQRNKGNFPGRFSGRQFSNSRSEMNVSTLELGDSALYLCASSSGTSGYEQYFGPGTRLTVT.